The rows below give T cell receptor beta chains drawn from one sample of a study of beta chain features in type 1 diabetes. Clones were read by immunoSEQ multiplex PCR, and TCRdb kept only the in-frame ones, dropping some. The sample contains 240,000 or so clones, 25% to 30% of which appear only once. Source material: central memory CD4+ T cells from blood. The source of these receptors is a man aged 25 to 40 in good health. Each CDR3 is given with its conserved first and last residue. A D gene is named only where the DNA matches it firmly. Clone size is not always given. Where it is, it says once, few, many or a class for expanded clones.

clone_size d_call j_call v_call cdr3_aa cdr3_nt
many NA TRBJ2-1 TRBV5-6 CASNLASEQFF TGTGCCAGCAACCTAGCCTCCGAGCAGTTCTTC
NA NA TRBJ2-3 TRBV7-9 CASSRTMSGTGGTDTQYF TGTGCCAGCAGCCGAACCATGTCCGGGACTGGGGGCACAGATACGCAGTATTTT
NA NA TRBJ2-5 TRBV10-3 CAISEVLTETQYF TGTGCCATCAGTGAGGTCCTGACGGAGACCCAGTACTTC
NA TRBD2 TRBJ2-5 TRBV5-1 CASSWTSGTSGTLQETQYF TGCGCCAGCAGTTGGACGTCTGGAACTAGCGGGACCCTACAAGAGACCCAGTACTTC
few TRBD2 TRBJ2-1 TRBV7-9 CASSLRLAGVYNEQFF TGTGCCAGCAGCTTACGGCTAGCGGGGGTATACAATGAGCAGTTCTTC
NA NA TRBJ2-5 TRBV5-1 CASSLGGVGPLQETQYF TGCGCCAGCAGCCTGGGAGGAGTAGGGCCGCTGCAAGAGACCCAGTACTTC
NA NA TRBJ2-1 TRBV29-1 CSVDTVPYNEQFF TGCAGCGTTGATACAGTGCCCTACAATGAGCAGTTCTTC
NA NA TRBJ2-5 TRBV5-1 CASSLASQETQYF TGCGCCAGCAGCTTGGCCTCACAAGAGACCCAGTACTTC
few NA TRBJ1-2 TRBV28 CASTPGGTGGNYGYTF TGTGCCAGCACGCCCGGGGGAACAGGAGGAAACTATGGCTACACCTTC
few TRBD2 TRBJ2-5 TRBV6-5 CASRIAGAETQYF TGTGCCAGCAGGATAGCGGGGGCTGAGACCCAGTACTTC
many NA TRBJ2-3 TRBV29-1 CSMKGSTDTQYF TGCAGCATGAAGGGGAGCACAGATACGCAGTATTTT
few NA TRBJ2-3 TRBV25-1 CASSDRQDTQYF TGTGCCAGCTCCGACCGGCAAGATACGCAGTATTTT
few NA TRBJ2-2 TRBV2 CASSALRAARSAGELFF TGTGCCAGCAGTGCTCTCCGGGCCGCCCGGTCGGCCGGGGAGCTGTTTTTT
NA NA TRBJ2-3 TRBV14 CASSQVTGRDTDTQYF TGTGCCAGCAGCCAAGTTACGGGGAGAGACACAGATACGCAGTATTTT
few NA TRBJ2-2 TRBV18 CASSQQRIEGETGELFF TGTGCCAGCTCACAACAACGAATTGAGGGAGAAACCGGGGAGCTGTTTTTT
few TRBD2 TRBJ2-7 TRBV2 CASTGTSGGLYEQYF TGTGCCAGCACCGGGACTAGCGGGGGGCTTTACGAGCAGTACTTC
NA NA TRBJ2-3 TRBV7-7 CASSRGSSGTDTQYF TGTGCCAGCAGCCGAGGGAGTTCGGGCACAGATACGCAGTATTTT
NA NA TRBJ1-5 TRBV7-9 CASSLDGSSNQPQHF TGTGCCAGCAGCTTAGACGGGAGTAGCAATCAGCCCCAGCATTTT
once TRBD2 TRBJ2-2 TRBV9 CASSPQGGTRNTGELFF TGTGCCAGCAGCCCCCAAGGTGGGACTAGGAACACCGGGGAGCTGTTTTTT
few NA TRBJ2-3 TRBV7-2 CASSPMPAADTQYF TGTGCCAGCAGCCCTATGCCCGCCGCAGATACGCAGTATTTT
few TRBD2 TRBJ2-3 TRBV7-8 CASTTGGSRGTDTQYF TGTGCCAGCACCACGGGGGGTTCCAGAGGCACAGATACGCAGTATTTT
NA TRBD1 TRBJ1-3 TRBV30 CAWSVIGTVSSGNTIYF TGTGCCTGGAGTGTAATCGGGACAGTTAGCTCTGGAAACACCATATATTTT
NA NA TRBJ1-2 TRBV7-9 CASSLMKNGYTF TGTGCCAGCAGCTTAATGAAGAATGGCTACACCTTC
few NA TRBJ1-2 TRBV29-1 CSALGGSNYGYTF TGCAGCGCCCTGGGGGGCTCTAACTATGGCTACACCTTC
NA NA TRBJ2-7 TRBV6-6 CASSYWSGGLDYEQYF TGTGCCAGCAGTTATTGGTCTGGGGGACTTGACTACGAGCAGTACTTC
few NA TRBJ1-1 TRBV7-2 CASSWAVNTEAFF TGTGCCAGCAGCTGGGCTGTAAACACTGAAGCTTTCTTT
NA TRBD1 TRBJ2-7 TRBV10-3 CAGGTGGYEQYF TGTGCCGGCGGGACAGGGGGCTACGAGCAGTACTTC
many NA TRBJ2-1 TRBV13 CASSLGRAQSGQFF TGTGCCAGCAGCTTAGGTCGGGCTCAATCTGGGCAGTTCTTC
few NA TRBJ2-7 TRBV19 CASSIGQYRDYEQYF TGTGCCAGTAGTATAGGACAGTACCGGGACTACGAGCAGTACTTC
NA TRBD1 TRBJ1-2 TRBV7-9 CASSLGQGYGYTF TGTGCCAGCAGCTTAGGACAGGGCTATGGCTACACCTTC
few TRBD1 TRBJ2-3 TRBV15 CATSRIGQGSRPDTQYF TGTGCCACCAGCAGAATTGGACAGGGTAGTCGCCCAGATACGCAGTATTTT
few NA TRBJ2-5 TRBV7-2 CASSRGTQYF TGTGCCAGCAGCCGCGGGACCCAGTACTTC